These 18 T cell receptor beta chains originate from one sample sequenced in a study. TCRdb reprocessed the 5' RACE reads with MiXCR, giving one entry per CDR3 protein. The table lists approximately 47,000 distinct CDR3 sequences, roughly 30% of them singletons. Sequencing used naive CD4+ T cells sorted from blood. Specified subset: naive CD4+ T cells, CD4+CD45RA+CD25-. The receptor set was obtained from a female donor with breast cancer.

The V gene is TRBV5-6, the J gene TRBJ1-2; the match to TRBD1 covers 10 bases. V was pared by 4 bases and J by 6 bases, with 0 bases of the junction left unmatched. Germline V gene sequence: CDR1 SGHDT, CDR2 YYEEEE. The CDR3 covers 12 residues. The CDR3 loop is CASSGTGDGYTF. The CDR3 region has the DNA TGTGCCAGCAGCGGGACAGGGGATGGCTACACCTTC.

The chain couples TRBV15 to TRBJ1-1; D perhaps matches TRBD1 (5 bases). This CDR3 region has 13 residues. Per germline, CDR1 LNHNV and CDR2 YYDKDF (reference sequence). V was clipped by 5 bases and J by 5 bases, with 12 bases between them. The chain's CDR3 is CATSVGAATEAFF. The CDR3, as DNA: TGTGCCACCAGCGTCGGGGCGGCGACTGAAGCTTTCTTT.

The chain employs TRBV18 and TRBJ2-3; 12 bases align to TRBD2. V shed 4 bases, J shed 2 bases, and the junction held 1 base outside the gene matches. The CDR3 runs to 15 residues. Germline V gene data show CDR1 as KGHSH and CDR2 as LQKENI. The CDR3 DNA reads TGTGCCAGCTCACGGACTAGCGGGAACACAGATACGCAGTATTTT. It specifies CASSRTSGNTDTQYF.

Details on this clonotype: It may be a read error: a sequence one base away is much more abundant. J is TRBJ1-1 and V is TRBV6-5; the D is unclear. Trimming stripped 6 bases from V and 1 base from J, with 9 bases between. In germline, CDR1 is MNHEY, CDR2 SVGAGI. The CDR3 runs 13 residues. This CDR3 is CASSYQENTEAFF. The DNA of the CDR3 is TGTGCCAGCAGCTACCAGGAGAACACTGAAGCTTTCTTT.

The chain employs TRBV9 and TRBJ2-3, with D possibly being TRBD1 or TRBD2 (5 bases each). This CDR3 contains 15 residues. V dropped 1 base and J dropped 7 bases, with 16 bases sitting between them. Looked up from germline, CDR1 is SGDLS and CDR2 is YYNGEE. The CDR3 region is CASSVIGGRTNTQYF. Written as DNA, the CDR3 is TGTGCCAGCAGCGTAATTGGAGGAAGGACAAATACGCAGTATTTT.

This clonotype was observed at least ten times. The chain employs TRBV6-6 and TRBJ2-7, with 10 bases lining up with TRBD2. Germline V CDR1 and CDR2: MNHNY, SVGAGI (reference sequence). V dropped 6 bases and J dropped 7; count of bases not matched to a gene: 9. CDR3 length: 14 residues. The CDR3 nucleotides are TGTGCCAGCAGCGGCGGGACTAGCGTTCCTGAGCAGTACTTC. This encodes CASSGGTSVPEQYF.

V usage is TRBV6-5 and J usage is TRBJ2-5; D is perhaps TRBD1 (6 bases). Trimming pared 5 bases from V and 2 bases from J, leaving 15 bases between. This CDR3 comprises 15 residues. Germline V gene data show CDR1 as MNHEY and CDR2 as SVGAGI. CDR3 coding DNA: TGTGCCAGCAGTGTACAGGGAGTGGCTCAAGAGACCCAGTACTTC. Translated: CASSVQGVAQETQYF.

This CDR3 is CASITGSGNIQYF. DNA for the CDR3: TGTGCCAGCATCACGGGCTCAGGGAACATTCAGTACTTC. V and J are TRBV2 and TRBJ2-4; D perhaps matches TRBD1 (5 bases). This CDR3 is built from 13 residues. The V end lost 7 bases, the J end lost 7 bases, and 14 bases lay between the germline ends. Per germline, CDR1 SNHLY and CDR2 FYNNEI.

This clonotype was counted between two and nine times. J is TRBJ2-3 and V is TRBV12-3 or TRBV12-4; TRBD2 aligns across 8 bases. V dropped 4 bases and J dropped 4; count of bases not matched to a gene: 10. The CDR3 has 16 residues. The CDR3 DNA reads TGTGCCAGCAGTTACTCAATGACTAGCGAAGCAGATACGCAGTATTTT. Translation gives CASSYSMTSEADTQYF.

This chain uses TRBV9 with TRBJ2-1, with 10 bases identical to TRBD2. There are 16 residues in the CDR3. In germline, CDR1 is SGDLS, CDR2 YYNGEE. J was trimmed by 4 bases and V by 3 bases; bases with no gene match: 7. CDR3 amino acids: CASSATGTSAYNEQFF. The CDR3 coding sequence is TGTGCCAGCAGCGCAACCGGGACTAGCGCATACAATGAGCAGTTCTTC.

As for this clonotype: The junction departs from the called germline gene at one end, perhaps through a read error. This chain joins TRBV7-2 and TRBJ2-7; weak D call: TRBD1 (6 bases). The CDR3 covers 15 residues. The germline V gene has CDR1 SGHTA and CDR2 FQGNSA. The CDR3 DNA follows: TGTGCCAGCAGCTTAGCCAGGGGAAGCGCCTACGAGCAGCACTTC. Amino acid sequence: CASSLARGSAYEQHF.

This chain joins TRBV27 and TRBJ1-4; 7 bases are a match to TRBD1. J lost 6 bases, V lost 9 bases, and 16 bases had no gene match. This CDR3 contains 16 residues. CDR1 MNHEY and CDR2 SMNVEV come from the germline V gene (reference sequence). This chain's CDR3 is CASGDSNRGGDEKLFF. CDR3 bases: TGTGCCAGTGGGGACTCGAACAGGGGAGGGGATGAAAAACTGTTTTTT.

This clonotype was counted a few times. The chain carries TRBV28 and TRBJ1-2; TRBD1 matches at 8 bases. This CDR3 has 14 amino acids. CDR1 is MDHEN and CDR2 is SYDVKM in the germline V gene. V lost 4 bases, J lost 5 bases, and 6 bases stayed unmatched. The CDR3 region has the DNA TGTGCCAGCAGTTCGACAGGGGTGACATATGGCTACACCTTC. Amino acid sequence: CASSSTGVTYGYTF.

This clonotype showed up just a few times. The chain recombines TRBV12-3 or TRBV12-4 with TRBJ1-6; 8 positions match TRBD1. Unmatched junction bases numbered 5, after V lost 4 bases and J lost 9 bases. The CDR3 totals 14 residues. This CDR3 is CASSSSGGSSPLHF. The CDR3 DNA is TGTGCCAGCAGTTCCTCAGGGGGCAGTTCACCCCTCCACTTT.

The genes are TRBV14 and TRBJ1-2; D gene uncertain. V gave up 5 bases and J gave up 8 bases, with 12 bases separating them. Germline V lookup: CDR1 SGHDN, CDR2 FVKESK. The CDR3 contains 12 residues. CDR3 sequence (DNA): TGTGCCAGCAGCGCCGCCCACCTGGGCTACACCTTC. This encodes CASSAAHLGYTF.

The rearrangement uses TRBV6-5 and TRBJ1-1, with 7 nucleotides matching TRBD1. The CDR3 loop spans 14 amino acids. Looked up from germline, CDR1 is MNHEY and CDR2 is SVGAGI. The ends lost 6 bases at V and 1 base at J; junction bases unmatched: 5. The CDR3 loop is CASRTGQANTEAFF. In DNA form, the CDR3 reads TGTGCCAGCAGGACAGGGCAGGCGAACACTGAAGCTTTCTTT.

The chain couples TRBV12-3 or TRBV12-4 to TRBJ2-6; D might be TRBD1 or TRBD2, each matching 7 bases. This CDR3 is 15 amino acids long. V shed 7 bases and J shed 1 base, with 11 bases lying between them. The CDR3 sequence is CASTQGGSGANVLTF. CDR3 nucleotides: TGTGCCAGCACCCAGGGGGGGTCTGGGGCCAACGTCCTGACTTTC.

The chain links TRBV12-3 or TRBV12-4 to TRBJ2-5; D unclear. This CDR3 region has 12 residues. V lost 3 bases to trimming and J lost 4 bases, with 6 bases between them. The CDR3 region is CASSFIGETQYF. The CDR3 DNA reads TGTGCCAGCAGTTTTATCGGAGAGACCCAGTACTTC.